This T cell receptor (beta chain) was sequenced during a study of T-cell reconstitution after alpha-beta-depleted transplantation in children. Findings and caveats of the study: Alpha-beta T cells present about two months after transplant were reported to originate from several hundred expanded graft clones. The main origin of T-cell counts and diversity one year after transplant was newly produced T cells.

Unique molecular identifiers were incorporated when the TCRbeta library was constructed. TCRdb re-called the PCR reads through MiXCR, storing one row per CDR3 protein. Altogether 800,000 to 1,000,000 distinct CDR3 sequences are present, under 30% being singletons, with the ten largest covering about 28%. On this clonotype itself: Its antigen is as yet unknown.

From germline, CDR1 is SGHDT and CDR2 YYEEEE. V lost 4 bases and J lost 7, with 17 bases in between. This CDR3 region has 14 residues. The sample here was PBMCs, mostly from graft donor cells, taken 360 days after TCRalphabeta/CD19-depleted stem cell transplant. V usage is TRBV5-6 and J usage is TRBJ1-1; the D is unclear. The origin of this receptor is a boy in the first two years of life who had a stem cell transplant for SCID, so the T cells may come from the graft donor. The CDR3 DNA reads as TGTGCCAGCAGCCGGGATTATGGGCCCTATGAAGCTTTCTTT. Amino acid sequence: CASSRDYGPYEAFF. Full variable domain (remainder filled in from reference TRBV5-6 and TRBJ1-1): DAGVTQSPTHLIKTRGQQVTLRCSPKSGHDTVSWYQQALGQGPQFIFQYYEEEERQRGNFPDRFSGHQFPNYSSELNVNALLLGDSALYLCASSRDYGPYEAFFGQGTRLTVV.